The subject of this entry is one T cell receptor (beta chain). What it binds is unknown. Reverse transcription used about 0.45 to 1 ug RNA and random hexamers. The amplification used immunoSEQ multiplex PCR on TCR beta CDR3; it spanned 54 Vbeta and 13 Jbeta. MiXCR was run by TCRdb on the immunoSEQ multiplex PCR reads, yielding one entry per CDR3 protein. The sample lists approximately 160,000 distinct CDR3 sequences; approximately 93% were seen once. The CDR3 sequence is 13 residues long. Germline V CDR1 and CDR2: LGHDT, YNNKEL (reference sequence). V dropped 4 bases and J dropped 0 bases, with 7 bases sitting between them. TEMRA cells were FACS-enriched, unlike CD8+ and CD4+ T cells, which were negatively isolated. This sample stems from a study of CD8 T cells in Susac syndrome. General study points: The study's TCR sequencing and HLA analysis covered a relatively small number of individuals, and the study acknowledged this.

The source of this sequence is a human donor with multiple sclerosis. The chain is built from TRBV3-1 and TRBJ2-7; D unresolved. The specimen was CD4+ T cells from PBMCs. The CDR3 nucleotides are TGTGCCAGCAGCCTTCCAGCCTCCTACGAGCAGTACTTC. Its protein is CASSLPASYEQYF.